Below, 22 T cell receptor beta chains from the same sample are listed, as sequenced in a study of HIV-infected patients and healthy controls. About 550 ng RNA was reverse transcribed with alpha and beta constant-region primers. Each of the alpha and beta chains got its own library through chain-specific third strand synthesis with indices. TCRdb processed the 5' RACE reads anew with MiXCR; each CDR3 protein has one entry. The sample lists some 8,600 distinct CDR3 sequences, approximately 6.1% occurring once. Whole blood was used without fractionation, so all unsorted peripheral T cells were included. This specimen consisted of blood, obtained before antiretroviral therapy. The receptors originated from an adult with HIV infection.

The table lists this clonotype with a few counts. The chain joins TRBV5-1 to TRBJ1-3; weak D call: TRBD1 (5 bases). Germline CDR1 is SGHRS and CDR2 is YFSETQ. V lost 5 bases and J 2 bases, leaving 11 bases between the germline ends. The CDR3 has 14 residues. The CDR3 loop reads CASRQGAAGNTIYF. The CDR3 DNA reads TGCGCCAGCAGGCAGGGTGCGGCTGGAAACACCATATATTTT.

This clonotype showed up many times. The chain is built from TRBV12-5 and TRBJ2-6; TRBD1 or TRBD2 may be the D gene (6 bases each). CDR3 size: 16 residues. V was pared by 1 base and J by 3 bases, with 10 bases between. CDR1 LGHNT and CDR2 FRNRAP come from the germline V gene. In DNA, the CDR3 is TGTGCTAGTGGTTTGGGGGGGGCGCTTGGGGCCAACGTCCTGACTTTC. Residues: CASGLGGALGANVLTF.

This chain uses TRBV18 with TRBJ2-7; D may be TRBD1 (5 bases). The V gene's germline CDR1 is KGHSH and CDR2 LQKENI. V was clipped by 1 base and J by 11 bases, with 12 bases between them. CDR3 length: 12 amino acids. The CDR3 region has the DNA TGTGCCAGCTCACCACGACACAGGTTGGAGTACGTC. It encodes CASSPRHRLEYV.

The sample holds many counts of this clonotype. J is TRBJ2-2 and V is TRBV7-6; 7 bases align to TRBD2. The J segment lost 5 bases and the V segment lost 5 bases, leaving 2 bases of the junction unmatched. The germline V gene has CDR1 SGHVS and CDR2 FNYEAQ. The CDR3 extends over 13 amino acids. The CDR3 nucleotides read TGTGCCAGCAGCCCCGGGAGGACCGGGGAGCTGTTTTTT. Protein: CASSPGRTGELFF.

This clonotype was seen at least ten times. The gene calls are TRBV6-2 or TRBV6-3 and TRBJ1-1, with D hard to call. The CDR3 spans 15 residues. Per the germline V gene, CDR1 is MNHEY and CDR2 is SVGEGT. The ends were cut back, 7 bases at V and 1 base at J, with 16 bases in the middle. This CDR3 is CASTSYNTANTEAFF. In DNA form, the CDR3 reads TGTGCCAGCACCTCATACAACACCGCGAACACTGAAGCTTTCTTT.

The table lists this clonotype with many counts. The chain uses TRBV4-2 and TRBJ2-5; 7 nucleotides match TRBD2. The J segment lost 5 bases and the V segment lost 3 bases, leaving 3 bases of the junction unmatched. In germline, CDR1 is LGHNA, CDR2 YNFKEQ. The CDR3 contains 13 residues. The CDR3 here is CASSQYSGETQYF. Written as DNA, the CDR3 is TGTGCCAGCAGCCAGTATAGCGGGGAGACCCAGTACTTC.

This clonotype was recorded at least ten times. This rearrangement joins TRBV20-1 to TRBJ2-3, with 16 positions matching TRBD2. The trim removed 0 bases at V and 1 base at J, leaving 10 bases unmatched. CDR3 length: 20 residues. Germline CDR1 and CDR2: DFQATT and SNEGSKA (reference sequence). The CDR3 loop is CSARDPGLAGGPGGTDTQYF. CDR3 nucleotides: TGCAGTGCTAGAGATCCGGGACTAGCGGGGGGGCCGGGCGGCACAGATACGCAGTATTTT.

This clonotype appeared many times. The V gene is TRBV28, the J gene TRBJ1-5, with 9 bases aligning to TRBD1. With V trimmed by 5 bases and J by 6 bases, 11 bases remained unmatched. Germline-derived CDR1 and CDR2 are MDHEN and SYDVKM. This CDR3 has 16 residues. The CDR3 loop is CASSPRDRVLGQPQHF. The CDR3 DNA sequence: TGTGCCAGCAGTCCTCGGGACAGGGTTTTAGGTCAGCCCCAGCATTTT.

For this clonotype: This is likely a read error, given that the CDR3 carries no conserved phenylalanine or tryptophan at its end. The rearrangement uses TRBV11-1 and TRBJ1-1; D gene uncertain. Germline CDR1 SGHAT, CDR2 FQDESV (reference sequence). Trimming stripped 5 bases from V and 5 bases from J, with 15 bases between. The CDR3 runs 14 residues. The CDR3 DNA follows: TGTGCCAGCAGCATATGGCCAGGCGGGACTGAAGCTTTCCTT. Its translation is CASSIWPGGTEAFL.

This clonotype is medium-sized in the sample. The rearrangement links TRBV6-2 or TRBV6-3 to TRBJ1-5; D is possibly TRBD1 (6 bases). V was shortened by 6 bases and J by 4 bases, with 13 bases between the two germline ends. The CDR3 runs 14 residues. Germline values: CDR1 MNHEY, CDR2 SVGEGT. The CDR3 coding sequence is TGTGCCAGCAGGGAAAGGACAGCTAATCAGCCCCAGCATTTT. It yields the protein CASRERTANQPQHF.

By its share, this clonotype is medium-sized (0.01 to 0.1%). This chain uses TRBV4-1 with TRBJ2-2; TRBD1 matches 9 bases. Germline V gene sequence: CDR1 MGHRA, CDR2 YSYEKL. The CDR3 totals 18 residues. J lost 0 bases, V lost 1 base, and 6 bases had no gene match. The CDR3 DNA sequence: TGCGCCAGCAGCCAAGCCCCGGGACAGGGCCCGAACACCGGGGAGCTGTTTTTT. The encoded protein is CASSQAPGQGPNTGELFF.

This clonotype was recorded at least ten times. This chain uses TRBV4-3 with TRBJ1-5, with no clear D. Trimming removed 1 base at V and 3 bases at J, with 13 bases between. From germline, CDR1 is LGHNA and CDR2 YSLEER. This CDR3 contains 16 residues. This CDR3 reads CASSQAIGGFNQPQHF. The CDR3, as DNA: TGCGCCAGCAGCCAAGCCATAGGAGGGTTCAATCAGCCCCAGCATTTT.

This clonotype rates as medium-sized (0.01 to 0.1%). The chain carries TRBV5-6 and TRBJ2-1; 8 bases agree with TRBD2. CDR1 is SGHDT and CDR2 is YYEEEE in the germline V gene. This CDR3 spans 15 amino acids. With 5 bases clipped from V and 4 bases from J, the junction kept 8 bases outside the gene matches. The CDR3 here is CASREGVAGYNEQFF. The CDR3, as DNA: TGTGCCAGCAGGGAAGGAGTAGCGGGGTACAATGAGCAGTTCTTC. Full variable domain (outside the CDR3, taken from reference TRBV5-6 and TRBJ2-1): DAGVTQSPTHLIKTRGQQVTLRCSPKSGHDTVSWYQQALGQGPQFIFQYYEEEERQRGNFPDRFSGHQFPNYSSELNVNALLLGDSALYLCASREGVAGYNEQFFGPGTRLTVL.

This clonotype is medium-sized (0.01 to 0.1%) within its sample. The CDR3 here is CASSLGQGGGYTF. Written as DNA, the CDR3 is TGCGCCAGCAGCTTGGGACAGGGTGGGGGCTACACCTTC. The V call is TRBV5-1, the J call TRBJ1-2, with 7 bases that match TRBD1. This CDR3 comprises 13 residues. The germline V gene encodes CDR1 SGHRS and CDR2 YFSETQ. Trimming cost V 0 bases and J 8 bases; bases outside gene matches: 4. The full variable domain, completed using reference TRBV5-1 and TRBJ1-2, is KAGVTQTPRYLIKTRGQQVTLSCSPISGHRSVSWYQQTPGQGLQFLFEYFSETQRNKGNFPGRFSGRQFSNSRSEMNVSTLELGDSALYLCASSLGQGGGYTFGSGTRLTVV.

This clonotype appeared many times. The V call is TRBV11-2, the J call TRBJ2-5, with 11 bases lining up with TRBD1. This CDR3 contains 17 residues. The V gene end was trimmed by 5 bases and the J gene end by 7 bases; junction bases not matched to a gene: 15. Germline V gene sequence: CDR1 SGHAT, CDR2 FQNNGV. CDR3 sequence (DNA): TGTGCCAGCAGCCTATTTCCCCGGGGACAGGGGGACGGGACCCAGTACTTC. It codes for CASSLFPRGQGDGTQYF.

This clonotype is classed as medium-sized (0.01 to 0.1%). The rearrangement joins TRBV27 to TRBJ2-1, with TRBD1 matching over 9 bases. Germline V lookup: CDR1 MNHEY, CDR2 SMNVEV (reference sequence). The junction had 10 bases not matched to a gene; V was cut back by 6 bases and J by 4 bases. The CDR3 loop spans 16 amino acids. This chain's CDR3 is CASSTTGTGLYNEQFF. In DNA form, the CDR3 reads TGTGCCAGCAGCACAACCGGGACAGGGTTATACAATGAGCAGTTCTTC.

This chain connects TRBV10-3 to TRBJ2-3; the D gene is possibly TRBD1 (5 bases). The length of the CDR3 is 16 residues. Germline lookup yields CDR1 ENHRY and CDR2 SYGVKD. Trimming took off 0 bases at V and 4 bases at J, with 14 bases between the two ends. The CDR3 sequence is CAISESTTVKADTQYF. As DNA, the CDR3 is TGTGCCATCAGTGAGTCAACGACAGTCAAGGCAGATACGCAGTATTTT.

This clonotype was found many times. J is TRBJ1-2 and V is TRBV5-1; TRBD1 matches at 7 bases. V gave up 5 bases and J gave up 1 base; unmatched junction bases: 14. The germline V gene encodes CDR1 SGHRS and CDR2 YFSETQ. The CDR3 sequence is 17 residues long. CDR3 in DNA: TGCGCCAGCAGGCCTCTACTAGTACAGGGGTTTAACTATGGCTACACCTTC. This translates into CASRPLLVQGFNYGYTF.

This clonotype was seen a few times. V is TRBV18 and J is TRBJ2-2; TRBD2 agrees at 12 bases. Germline loops: CDR1 KGHSH, CDR2 LQKENI. This CDR3 contains 19 residues. J lost 0 bases, V lost 6 bases, and 11 bases had no gene match. The CDR3 DNA follows: TGTGCCAGCTCCTCGACAACCAGACTAGCGGGGGCGAACACCGGGGAGCTGTTTTTT. Translated, it gives CASSSTTRLAGANTGELFF.

This clonotype occurred many times. The chain uses TRBV19 and TRBJ2-2; 8 bases are a match to TRBD1. The CDR3 contains 15 residues. From germline, CDR1 is LNHDA and CDR2 SQIVND (reference sequence). The V and J ends lost 6 bases and 7 bases, in that order; junction bases with no gene match: 10. Here the CDR3 reads CASSRQRTGFGELFF. CDR3 sequence (DNA): TGTGCCAGTAGCCGCCAAAGGACAGGGTTCGGGGAGCTGTTTTTT.

In its sample, this clonotype is medium-sized. The rearrangement links TRBV7-2 to TRBJ2-7; D gene uncertain. The CDR3 spans 12 residues. Per germline, CDR1 SGHTA and CDR2 FQGNSA. Trimming left V 3 bases short and J 0 bases short, with 3 bases between. The CDR3 nucleotides are TGTGCCAGCAGCTTGAGCTCCTACGAGCAGTACTTC. It translates to CASSLSSYEQYF.

In its sample, this clonotype ranks as medium-sized. The chain joins TRBV5-6 to TRBJ2-7; tentatively, D is TRBD2 (5 bases). Germline V lookup: CDR1 SGHDT, CDR2 YYEEEE. The CDR3 is made up of 14 amino acids. Trimming left V 4 bases short and J 4 bases short, with 15 bases between. The CDR3 DNA sequence: TGTGCCAGCAGCCCCCGACGTGGCGGGTACGAGCAGTACGTC. It specifies CASSPRRGGYEQYV.